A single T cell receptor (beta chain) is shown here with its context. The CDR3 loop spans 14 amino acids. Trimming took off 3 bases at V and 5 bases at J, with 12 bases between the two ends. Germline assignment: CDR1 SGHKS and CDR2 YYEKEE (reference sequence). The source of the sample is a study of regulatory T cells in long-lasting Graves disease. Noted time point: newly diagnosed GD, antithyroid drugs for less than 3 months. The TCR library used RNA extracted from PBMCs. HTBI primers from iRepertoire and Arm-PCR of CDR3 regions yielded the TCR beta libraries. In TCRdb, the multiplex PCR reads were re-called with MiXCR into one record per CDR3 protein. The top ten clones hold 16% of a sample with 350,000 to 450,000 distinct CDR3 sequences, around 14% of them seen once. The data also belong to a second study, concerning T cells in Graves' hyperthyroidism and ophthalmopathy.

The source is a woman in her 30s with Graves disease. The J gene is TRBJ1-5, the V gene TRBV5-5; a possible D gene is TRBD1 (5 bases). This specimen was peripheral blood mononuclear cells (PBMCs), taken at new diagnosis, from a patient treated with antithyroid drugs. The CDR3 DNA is TGTGCCAGCAGCTGGGGCGGCGGTGATCAGCCCCAGCATTTT. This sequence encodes CASSWGGGDQPQHF.